The T cell receptor (beta chain) described here comes from a study of identical twins. About this clonotype itself: The antigen remains unidentified.

Study-level findings and limits: Conclusions rested on cross-sectional statistics rather than following the same donors. High-abundance cord blood beta clonotypes had fewer insertions; memory repertoires showed none.

After template switching added a universal primer site, the resulting cDNA carried unique molecular identifiers. TCRdb reanalysed the 5' RACE reads using MiXCR and keeps one entry per CDR3 protein. Counted here are hundreds of thousands of distinct CDR3 sequences, roughly an eighth occurring once; the ten biggest clones make up around 7.8%. V lost 5 bases to trimming and J lost 6 bases; unmatched junction nucleotides: 15. The germline gives CDR1 LGHDT, CDR2 YNNKEL (reference sequence). The CDR3 is 18 amino acids. A further study also used this sample, focusing on yellow fever vaccine responses in identical twins. Per that paper: Twins reportedly had a vaccine T cell response that seemed partly convergent, partly personalized.

The sample taken for sequencing was CD8+ T cells sorted from blood. The receptor was isolated from a woman aged 18-29 years in good health. V and J are TRBV3-1 and TRBJ2-1; 11 bases match TRBD2. DNA of the CDR3: TGTGCCAGCAGCTCTTTCGGTGGTAGCGGGGGGGCCAGCAATGAGCAGTTCTTC. Residues: CASSSFGGSGGASNEQFF.